This T cell receptor (beta chain) derives from a study of regulatory T cells in long-lasting Graves disease. The wider study: With positive TSH receptor antibodies and over 5 years of antithyroid drugs, Graves' disease was considered persistent.

Arm-PCR of CDR3 regions with iRepertoire HTBI primers generated TCR beta libraries. TCRdb re-called the multiplex PCR reads with MiXCR, one entry per CDR3 protein. The sample includes roughly 450,000 distinct CDR3 sequences, roughly a quarter seen only once; the top ten take roughly 30%. This clonotype was counted between two and nine times. Its antigen is not known. Germline CDR1 LNHNV, CDR2 YYDKDF (reference sequence). V dropped 2 bases and J dropped 5 bases, with 12 bases sitting between them. The CDR3 has 14 amino acids. Noted time point: persistent/refractory GD, antithyroid drugs over 5 years with positive TRAb. The TCR library used RNA extracted from PBMCs. Study observations and caveats: Only a small sample size was used, which may have cut accuracy. Newly diagnosed patients shared about a thousand public clonotypes; persistent patients shared some 2,700.

The V call is TRBV15, the J call TRBJ2-5; D possibly corresponds to TRBD1 (6 bases). This TCR was recovered from a female donor with Graves disease. Sequencing used peripheral blood mononuclear cells (PBMCs), obtained when the disease was refractory, from a patient treated with antithyroid drugs. The CDR3 nucleotides are TGTGCCACCAGCAGAACCCCAGGGGAGGAGACCCAGTACTTC. Translating gives CATSRTPGEETQYF.